This TCR beta chain appears in the sequencing data of a study of cytomegalovirus exposure and HLA in healthy donors. The study's findings and limits: TCR beta chains associated with HLA were, in a later analysis, more clonally expanded than equally common others.

The V gene end was trimmed by 5 bases and the J gene end by 3 bases; junction bases not matched to a gene: 3. Germline V gene lookup returns CDR1 MDHEN and CDR2 SYDVKM. The CDR3 runs 15 residues. PCR used 60 Vbeta primers and 13 Jbeta primers. The method was immunoSEQ multiplex PCR; TCRdb's version includes in-frame clones alone and lacks a portion of them. The data contain some 110,000 clones, roughly four fifths of them singletons. This clone was picked up one time. Its antigen is unidentified. Participants comprised healthy donors of bone marrow. The genes are TRBV28 and TRBJ2-1, with TRBD1 matching 11 bases. Source material: PBMCs. This clonotype was sampled from a woman in her fifties or sixties in good health and CMV-seropositive. The CDR3 loop reads CASSPGTGGYNEQFF. The CDR3 coding sequence is TGTGCCAGCAGTCCCGGGACAGGGGGCTACAATGAGCAGTTCTTC.